This TCR beta chain was identified during a study of blood T cell repertoires in COVID-19. Overall study context: COVID-19 samples, acute and convalescent, were from the United States, Italy and Spain. PBMCs, B-cell-depleted T cells, or T cells were the source of the cDNA or gDNA that made up the material.

In the original analysis: Amplified reference gene primers provided the basis for estimating nucleated cell counts. The repertoire was sequenced with immunoSEQ multiplex PCR; TCRdb's copy has only in-frame clones and lacks some. V, J and clone size were drawn from that table, and D and trimming were deduced from the DNA. This table has approximately 100,000 clones, roughly 90% appearing once. The Seattle patients, enrolled during active infection, were followed longitudinally. Germline values: CDR1 DFQATT, CDR2 SNEGSKA (reference sequence). The CDR3 is 10 amino acids. Trimming removed 7 bases at V and 5 bases at J, with 8 bases between.

This clonotype was sampled from a human donor with COVID-19, enrolled during active disease. The donor label of this sample is uncertain. V gene TRBV20-1 combines with J gene TRBJ2-5, with D tentatively TRBD2 (5 bases). Material: peripheral blood. CDR3 loop: CSVRRETQYF. CDR3 coding DNA: TGCAGTGTACGGAGGGAGACCCAGTACTTC.